A selection of T cell receptor beta chains follows, all from one sample in a study of blood T cell repertoires in COVID-19. TCRdb keeps only in-frame clones here, not all; method: immunoSEQ multiplex PCR. The sample carries around 300,000 clones, more than 70% recorded once. Sequencing was performed on PBMCs or T cells enriched from blood (not recorded which). Every receptor here comes from a woman aged 25 to 39 who had recovered from COVID-19. Each CDR3 is given with its conserved first and last residue. D genes are given only for firm matches. Some rows have no size entry. The others give once, few or many, or a class for an expanded clone.

D gene | J gene | V gene | clone size | CDR3 protein | CDR3 DNA
TRBD2 | TRBJ2-7 | TRBV12-5 | . | CASGLVIAGGTYEQYF | TGTGCTAGTGGTTTGGTAATAGCGGGGGGAACCTACGAGCAGTACTTC
. | TRBJ2-7 | TRBV30 | . | CAWSISRGYEQYF | TGTGCCTGGAGCATCTCCCGGGGGTACGAGCAGTACTTC
. | TRBJ2-5 | TRBV5-4 | once | CASSLDPLETQYF | TGTGCCAGCAGCTTGGACCCACTAGAGACCCAGTACTTC
TRBD2 | TRBJ2-1 | TRBV10-2 | . | CASSGLAGPRFF | TGCGCCAGCAGCGGTTTAGCGGGGCCCCGGTTCTTC
TRBD2 | TRBJ2-5 | TRBV7-8 | . | CASSLGHSTSLRETQYF | TGTGCCAGCAGCTTAGGCCATTCGACTAGCCTTAGGGAGACCCAGTACTTC
. | TRBJ2-2 | TRBV9 | . | CASSVGQGNTGELFF | TGTGCCAGCAGCGTCGGTCAGGGAAACACCGGGGAGCTGTTTTTT
. | TRBJ1-2 | TRBV6-5 | . | CASSGERARASYHTF | TGTGCCAGCTCTGGGGAGAGAGCCCGTGCCTCCTATCACACCTTC
. | TRBJ1-2 | TRBV6-1 | few | CASSDRPAVGYTF | TGTGCCAGCAGTGATCGCCCTGCAGTCGGCTACACCTTC
. | TRBJ1-1 | TRBV28 | . | CASSPLRERAFF | TGTGCCAGCAGTCCGCTTAGAGAACGAGCTTTCTTT
. | TRBJ2-2 | TRBV6-2/TRBV6-3 | . | CASSYVYRGLGSGELFF | TGTGCCAGCAGTTACGTGTACAGGGGACTGGGGTCCGGGGAGCTGTTTTTT
. | TRBJ2-7 | TRBV27 | . | CASSTKLPRLSLSYEQYF | TGTGCCAGCAGTACAAAATTACCCCGACTAAGCCTCTCCTACGAGCAGTACTTC
. | TRBJ2-7 | TRBV5-1 | once | CASSLVGGGSSYEQYF | TGCGCCAGCAGCTTGGTAGGGGGGGGCTCCTCCTACGAGCAGTACTTC
TRBD2 | TRBJ2-3 | TRBV19 | . | CASGRAARGGRDTQYF | TGTGCCAGTGGTCGGGCGGCGCGGGGGGGCAGGGATACGCAGTATTTT
. | TRBJ1-2 | TRBV4-1 | . | CASSQDLIVAYGYTF | TGCGCCAGCAGCCAAGATCTTATCGTAGCCTATGGCTACACCTTC
. | TRBJ2-3 | TRBV11-3 | . | CASSLGLTDTQYF | TGTGCCAGCAGCTTAGGTCTCACAGATACGCAGTATTTT
TRBD2 | TRBJ2-1 | TRBV7-2 | . | CASSLALSGGPVEQFF | TGTGCCAGCAGCTTAGCGCTCAGCGGGGGGCCGGTTGAGCAGTTCTTC
TRBD2 | TRBJ2-3 | TRBV5-1 | . | CASSAPSGGTDTQYF | TGCGCCAGCAGCGCACCCAGCGGGGGCACAGATACGCAGTATTTT
TRBD1 | TRBJ2-1 | TRBV6-1 | once | CASSEAWQGVNNEQFF | TGTGCCAGCAGTGAAGCATGGCAGGGGGTCAACAATGAGCAGTTCTTC
. | TRBJ1-4 | TRBV7-2 | . | CASSIPPGHLFF | TGTGCCAGCAGCATTCCACCGGGACACCTGTTTTTT
TRBD1 | TRBJ1-4 | TRBV5-1 | . | CASSFGTGATNEKLFF | TGCGCCAGCAGCTTTGGGACAGGGGCCACTAATGAAAAACTGTTTTTT
TRBD1 | TRBJ1-2 | TRBV29-1 | . | CSVDTGVNYGYTF | TGCAGCGTTGATACAGGGGTGAACTATGGCTACACCTTC
. | TRBJ1-5 | TRBV6-6 | once | CASSYGSGRNQPQHF | TGTGCCAGCAGTTACGGCTCAGGCCGCAATCAGCCCCAGCATTTT
. | TRBJ2-1 | TRBV12-3/TRBV12-4 | . | CASSLGPTEQFF | TGTGCCAGCAGTTTAGGGCCCACTGAGCAGTTCTTC
. | TRBJ2-7 | TRBV7-2 | . | CASSFSREYEQYF | TGTGCCAGCAGTTTCTCCCGGGAGTACGAGCAGTACTTC